This TCR beta chain derives from a study of cytomegalovirus exposure and HLA in healthy donors. This clone was observed once. Its matching antigen is unknown. The V and J ends lost 0 bases and 3 bases, in that order; junction bases with no gene match: 0. In germline, CDR1 is SGDLS, CDR2 YYNGEE. The CDR3 loop spans 14 amino acids. The PCR used 60 Vbeta and 13 Jbeta primers. The table came from immunoSEQ multiplex PCR; TCRdb's copy has only in-frame clones and leaves some out. The table lists around 270,000 clones, approximately 80% of them singletons. Whole-study findings and limits: Analysis performed later found roughly 17,000 TCR beta sequences associated with HLA alleles at 0.05 false discovery rate. TRBV6-2, TRBV6-3 and other indistinguishable V segments were excluded.

The sample taken for sequencing was PBMCs. The V gene is TRBV9, the J gene TRBJ2-4; 7 bases are shared with TRBD1. The TCR sequence derives from a girl aged 2 to 10 in good health and CMV-seronegative. CDR3 residues: CASSVGDSKNIQYF. The DNA of the CDR3 is TGTGCCAGCAGCGTAGGGGACAGCAAAAACATTCAGTACTTC.